This is a list of T cell receptor beta chains from one sample in a study of blood T cell repertoires in COVID-19. The method was immunoSEQ multiplex PCR; TCRdb's version includes in-frame clones alone and lacks a portion of them. The data hold under 250,000 clones, with around 84% observed a single time. The sequencing input was peripheral blood. The receptors were gathered from a woman between 55 and 75 years old who had recovered from COVID-19. The CDR3 runs from the conserved cysteine through the conserved F or W. The D gene is left open where the match is weak. Where a row states a size, it is once, few, many or the class of an expanded clone; other rows omit it.

CASRPRGGGTDTQYF TGTGCCAGTAGGCCTCGGGGGGGCGGAACAGATACGCAGTATTTT TRBV19 . TRBD2 TRBJ2-3
CARESGNYGYTF TGTGCCAGAGAATCAGGGAACTATGGCTACACCTTC TRBV24-1 . . TRBJ1-2
CASSELGGGTYEQYF TGTGCCAGCAGTGAATTGGGCGGGGGGACCTACGAGCAGTACTTC TRBV25-1 . TRBD2 TRBJ2-7
CASSMKQLQENEQFF TGCGCCAGCAGCATGAAACAGCTACAGGAGAATGAGCAGTTCTTC TRBV5-1 once . TRBJ2-1
CASSYFPGNTIYF TGTGCCAGCAGTTACTTCCCGGGAAACACCATATATTTT TRBV6-5 . . TRBJ1-3
CASSQAFRGNGYTF TGTGCCAGCAGCCAAGCTTTTCGGGGAAATGGCTACACCTTC TRBV3-1/TRBV3-2 . . TRBJ1-2
CASRTQGDLNEKLFF TGTGCCAGCAGGACACAGGGGGACCTAAATGAAAAACTGTTTTTT TRBV6-5 . TRBD1 TRBJ1-4
CASSPTGQGIFGNQPQHF TGTGCCAGCTCACCCACGGGACAGGGAATTTTCGGCAATCAGCCCCAGCATTTT TRBV18 . TRBD1 TRBJ1-5
CASTGGANTIYF TGTGCCAGCACAGGGGGCGCGAACACCATATATTTT TRBV28 . TRBD1 TRBJ1-3
CASSRGRDSYEQYF TGTGCCAGCAGCCGTGGGAGGGACTCCTACGAGCAGTACTTC TRBV11-2 . TRBD2 TRBJ2-7
CASAPGLADTQYF TGTGCCAGCGCTCCGGGACTGGCAGATACGCAGTATTTT TRBV18 . . TRBJ2-3
CASSLASAGELFF TGTGCCAGCAGCCTAGCTTCGGCCGGGGAGCTGTTTTTT TRBV12-3/TRBV12-4 . . TRBJ2-2
CASRPPSGGQTDTQYF TGTGCCAGTAGACCTCCGAGCGGGGGGCAAACAGATACGCAGTATTTT TRBV19 . TRBD2 TRBJ2-3
CASSLEGLHNRNEQFF TGCGCCAGCAGCTTGGAGGGGCTCCACAACAGGAATGAGCAGTTCTTC TRBV5-1 few . TRBJ2-1
CASSVGAGGVQPQHF TGTGCCAGCAGCGTAGGTGCAGGGGGCGTTCAGCCCCAGCATTTT TRBV9 . TRBD1 TRBJ1-5
CASIDPGQGGTYEQYF TGTGCCAGCATTGACCCGGGACAGGGGGGCACCTACGAGCAGTACTTC TRBV6-6 once TRBD1 TRBJ2-7
CASSRRTGMNTEAFF TGTGCCAGCAGTCGACGGACAGGAATGAACACTGAAGCTTTCTTT TRBV6-5 . TRBD1 TRBJ1-1
CASSLGGSGTGGYF TGCGCCAGCAGCTTGGGTGGTAGCGGGACGGGCGGGTACTTC TRBV5-1 . TRBD2 TRBJ2-7
CASSLVTLADGETQYF TGTGCCAGCAGCTTAGTGACCCTTGCGGATGGGGAGACCCAGTACTTC TRBV7-9 . . TRBJ2-5
CASSLYGGGADTQYF TGTGCCAGCAGCTTGTATGGCGGGGGCGCAGATACGCAGTATTTT TRBV5-7 . . TRBJ2-3
CASSQVLTAQVKLFF TGCGCCAGCAGCCAAGTCTTGACAGCCCAGGTCAAACTGTTTTTT TRBV4-1 . . TRBJ1-4
CASSPQTGNTEAFF TGTGCCAGCAGCCCCCAGACAGGGAACACTGAAGCTTTCTTT TRBV9 . . TRBJ1-1
CASSRPGQGGYEQYF TGTGCCAGCAGCCGACCGGGACAGGGGGGCTACGAGCAGTACTTC TRBV11-2 once TRBD1 TRBJ2-7
CASSLGPGQFF TGTGCCAGCAGCTTAGGGCCAGGGCAGTTCTTC TRBV11-2 . . TRBJ2-1
CASSLVAGNSYEQYF TGCGCCAGCAGCTTGGTAGCCGGAAACTCCTACGAGCAGTACTTC TRBV5-1 . . TRBJ2-7
CASSSDRGRDEQFF TGCGCCAGCAGCTCGGACAGGGGCAGAGATGAGCAGTTCTTC TRBV5-1 . TRBD1 TRBJ2-1
CASPRGGSKETQYF TGTGCCAGCCCCCGGGGTGGCTCCAAAGAGACCCAGTACTTC TRBV2 . . TRBJ2-5
CASSPTAGISSGNTIYF TGTGCCAGCTCACCGACGGCAGGGATAAGCTCTGGAAACACCATATATTTT TRBV18 . . TRBJ1-3
CASSQTRPGQGAYEQYF TGTGCCAGCAGCCAGACCCGACCGGGACAGGGGGCCTACGAGCAGTACTTC TRBV3-1/TRBV3-2 . TRBD1 TRBJ2-7
CASSLVGTGSDEQYF TGTGCCAGCAGTCTGGTCGGGACAGGCTCTGACGAGCAGTACTTC TRBV27 . TRBD1 TRBJ2-7